The clone carrying this T cell receptor beta chain was observed a few times. One end of the junction varies from germline; a read error may be responsible. The sample belongs to a study of Ad26.COV2.S vaccination and SARS-CoV-2 variants. Assay: immunoSEQ multiplex PCR; the TCRdb copy retains only in-frame clones and omits some. The sample contains about 440,000 clones, roughly 87% of which appear only once. The germline gives CDR1 KGHSH, CDR2 LQKENI. CDR3 size: 12 residues. Treatment of the sample: approximately 18 received Ad26.COV2.S at low or high dose, single or two shots; about five received placebo; per-sample allocation not given. Following the first vaccine or placebo injection, samples were taken on day 63.

The J gene is TRBJ1-1, the V gene TRBV18; D gene unclear. The clonotype was recovered from a person between 18 and 59 years old who received the Ad26.COV2.S COVID-19 vaccine or a placebo. Sequencing used peripheral blood, obtained in a trial of Ad26.COV2.S vaccine versus placebo. The CDR3 nucleotides are TGTGCCAGCTCCCCACAGTTCACTGAAGCTTTCTTT. Its protein is CASSPQFTEAFF.